This note documents a single T cell receptor beta chain sequence. Assay used: immunoSEQ multiplex PCR; TCRdb lists only in-frame clones, some missing. The table shows more than 2,000,000 clones, with more than 85% occurring only once. This record belongs to a study of shared clonotypes between healthy human individuals. This CDR3 contains 13 residues. The V end lost 4 bases, the J end lost 3 bases, and 7 bases lay between the germline ends. Germline CDR1 MDHEN, CDR2 SYDVKM. The chain joins TRBV28 to TRBJ1-3; possible D gene TRBD1, 5 bases. This TCR was sampled from a man aged 18 to 29 in good health. Some clones in this sample may be carry-over from other donors' samples. The specimen was naive CD4+ T cells from PBMCs. The subset denotes: CD45RA+ positively selected. This CDR3 reads CASSWGFGNTIYF. The CDR3 DNA reads as TGTGCCAGCAGTTGGGGCTTTGGAAACACCATATATTTT.